This T cell receptor (beta chain) was captured by sequencing in a study of circulating CD8 cells and anti-PD-1 response in melanoma (dated by TCRdb to 2018 to 2021). Broadly, across the study: Nivolumab was given to patients intravenously at 3 mg/kg every 2 weeks. The melanoma cohort included approximately 13 patients, of whom seven received anti-PD-1 as first-line therapy and six had previously received targeted therapy or immunotherapy. Patients with complete or partial responses were classified as responders, and patients with stable or progressive disease (RECIST v1.1) were classified as non-responders. The TCR repertoire analysis was performed on approximately 11 melanoma patients, comprising 7 non-responders and 4 responders. In on-treatment samples, a biotinylated anti-human IgG4 antibody was used to detect PD-1.

These reads were obtained on a NextSeq 500. The QIAseq Immune Repertoire RNA Library Kit, Human TCR Panel was used to prepare TCR libraries from around 14 ng of total RNA. TCR libraries were sequenced on an Illumina NextSeq with a Mid Output V2 kit, and asymmetric 261x41 paired-end reads were used. Each TCR library was diluted to about 4 nM, after which the TCR libraries were pooled, denatured and loaded at around 1 pM. The study's processing was this. The QIAGEN GeneGlobe Data Analysis Center was used to process TCR FASTQ files, and downstream analysis was done in R 3.5.2. Clonality was computed as one minus Shannon entropy normalized by the log of the number of unique productive sequences. Fisher exact tests at 5% FDR, run separately within each subset, picked out TRA or TRB clonotypes whose abundance differed between baseline and M1. Differentially abundant clonotypes were categorized as emerging, expanding, contracting or non-expanding/contracting. Morisita's overlap index was used to measure how much repertoires overlapped between patients. TCRdb reprocessing: public reads trimmed at Q25 with fastp, clones called with MiXCR, in-frame beta chains kept. Rows with a matching CDR3 protein are joined into one entry that keeps the most common DNA and genes. TCRdb, rather than the study authors, made the V and J calls. This sample gives some 500 distinct CDR3 sequences in total; 8% to 13% of them show up just once. The ten largest make up roughly a third of the sample.

What the authors observed across the whole study: Repertoires were largely private between subsets, with under 8% of TRB clonotypes shared at M1; sharing was highest between DPOS and TIGIT. The published TCR repertoire comparisons used only baseline and M1 samples from a small cohort with few responders. Because material was limited, experiments were generally done without replicates. The cohort included both treatment-naive and previously treated patients, and the authors noted that this mix could influence results. Diversity was greatest in the DNEG repertoire, PD-1 and DPOS had similar and higher clonality, and TIGIT repertoires had the lowest diversity. Because tumor material was not accessible, tumor reactivity was instead assessed by peptide assays on expanded sorted subsets.

Trimming leaves V shorter by 6 bases and J shorter by 2 bases, with the junction holding 15 bases beyond the gene matches. The CDR3, cysteine through phenylalanine, is 17 amino acids long. Only CDR3 DNA remains: 51 bases, in frame from the first base. CDR1 and CDR2, per the germline V gene (reference sequence), are DFQATT and SNEGSKA. Using a BD FACSAria II cell sorter, four subsets defined by PD-1 and/or TIGIT were sorted out of live CD3+CD8+TCRalphabeta+ cells. To characterize how relevant each subset is to anti-PD-1 therapy response, circulating CD8 T cells were sorted into four subsets based on PD-1 and TIGIT expression. For each sorted CD8 T-cell subset, both the TCR alpha and TCR beta chains were sequenced. Peripheral blood was collected before the first anti-PD-1 injection, after two injections and after four injections. PBMCs were isolated immediately by Ficoll gradient centrifugation. Until use, PBMCs were kept cryopreserved in liquid nitrogen in RPMI containing about 21% FCS and around 9% DMSO. Thawed PBMCs were stained with a viability dye and antibodies against CD3, CD8alpha, TCRalphabeta, PD-1 and TIGIT. Total RNA was extracted with the RNeasy Kit, and every sample reached a RIN above 7.

Compared with the rest of its sample, this clonotype is medium-sized (0.01 to 0.1%). No cognate antigen has been identified for it. Base qualities are not recorded, but no much larger clone differs from it by a single base. The source was CD8+ T cells from PBMCs, collected at baseline or after one month of anti-PD-1 therapy (not recorded which). This clonotype was obtained from a human donor with melanoma. The rearrangement joined TRBV20-1 to TRBJ2-3; TRBD2 fits 9 bases in the junction. The CDR3 protein: CSANTRLAEDNTDTQYF. The bases read TGCAGTGCCAACACCCGACTAGCGGAAGATAACACAGATACGCAGTATTTT.